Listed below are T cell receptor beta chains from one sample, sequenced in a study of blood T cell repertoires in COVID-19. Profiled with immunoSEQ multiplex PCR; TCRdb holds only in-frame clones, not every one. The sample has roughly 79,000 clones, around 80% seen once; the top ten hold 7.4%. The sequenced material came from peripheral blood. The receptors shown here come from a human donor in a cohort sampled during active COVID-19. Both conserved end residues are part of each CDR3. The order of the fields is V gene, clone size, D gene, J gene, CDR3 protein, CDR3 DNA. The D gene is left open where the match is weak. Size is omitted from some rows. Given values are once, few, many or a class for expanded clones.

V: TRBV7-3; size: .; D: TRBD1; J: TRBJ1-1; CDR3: CASRPTGLNTEAFF; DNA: TGTGCCAGCAGGCCGACAGGGTTGAACACTGAAGCTTTCTTT
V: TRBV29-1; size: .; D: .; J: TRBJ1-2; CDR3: CSVLSDTNYGYTF; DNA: TGCAGCGTTTTATCGGACACTAACTATGGCTACACCTTC
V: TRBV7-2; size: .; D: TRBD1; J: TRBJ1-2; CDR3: CASSLGRGQNYGYTF; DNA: TGTGCCAGCAGCTTAGGCCGGGGACAGAACTATGGCTACACCTTC
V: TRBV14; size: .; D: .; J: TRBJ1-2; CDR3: CASSQAGYYTF; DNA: TGTGCCAGCAGCCAAGCAGGGTACTACACCTTC
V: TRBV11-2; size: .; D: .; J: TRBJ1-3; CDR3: CASSFKISGNTIYF; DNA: TGTGCCAGCAGCTTTAAAATCTCTGGAAACACCATATATTTT
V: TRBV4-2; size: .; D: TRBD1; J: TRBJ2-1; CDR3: CASSLTSVTGAPNEQFF; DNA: TGTGCCAGCAGCTTAACCAGCGTGACAGGGGCCCCCAATGAGCAGTTCTTC
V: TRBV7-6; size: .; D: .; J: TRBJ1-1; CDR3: CASSLRLDTEAFF; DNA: TGTGCCAGCAGCTTACGGTTAGACACTGAAGCTTTCTTT
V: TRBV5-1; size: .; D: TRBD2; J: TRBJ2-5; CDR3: CASSLGDGLAGLGETQYF; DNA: TGCGCCAGCAGCTTGGGCGATGGGTTAGCGGGGCTCGGGGAGACCCAGTACTTC
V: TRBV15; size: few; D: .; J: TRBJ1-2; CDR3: CATSRDLKDGEGYTF; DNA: TGTGCCACCAGCAGAGATCTCAAGGATGGAGAGGGCTACACCTTC
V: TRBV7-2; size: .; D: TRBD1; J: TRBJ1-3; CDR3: CASGPGTGVLANTIYF; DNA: TGTGCCAGCGGCCCCGGGACAGGGGTATTAGCAAACACCATATATTTT
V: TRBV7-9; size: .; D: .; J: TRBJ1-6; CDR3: CASSSGHTNSPLHF; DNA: TGTGCCAGCAGCTCGGGACACACAAATTCACCCCTCCACTTT
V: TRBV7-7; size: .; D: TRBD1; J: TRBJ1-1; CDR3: CASSPPTGDTEAFF; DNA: TGTGCTAGCAGCCCTCCGACAGGGGACACTGAAGCTTTCTTT
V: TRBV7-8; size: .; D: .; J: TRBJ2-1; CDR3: CASSQPGERYNEQFF; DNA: TGTGCCAGCAGCCAACCAGGGGAGCGGTACAATGAGCAGTTCTTC
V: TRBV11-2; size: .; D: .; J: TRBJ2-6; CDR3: CASRKPWDKDVRKANVLTF; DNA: TGTGCCAGCAGAAAGCCGTGGGACAAGGATGTTCGCAAGGCCAACGTCCTGACTTTC
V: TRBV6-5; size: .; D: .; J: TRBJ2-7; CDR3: CASISLAPYEQYF; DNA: TGTGCCAGCATCTCGCTAGCCCCCTACGAGCAGTACTTC
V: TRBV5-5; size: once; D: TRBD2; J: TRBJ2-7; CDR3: CASSLEFSGLAGGSYEQYF; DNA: TGTGCCAGCAGCTTGGAGTTTTCTGGACTAGCGGGGGGTTCCTACGAGCAGTACTTC
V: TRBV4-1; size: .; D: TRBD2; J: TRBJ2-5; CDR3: CASSHNQASGGPTTQYF; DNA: TGCGCCAGCAGCCACAATCAGGCTAGCGGGGGCCCTACTACCCAGTACTTC
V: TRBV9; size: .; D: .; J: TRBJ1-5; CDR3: CASSPSYNQPQHF; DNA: TGTGCCAGCAGCCCGAGCTATAATCAGCCCCAGCATTTT
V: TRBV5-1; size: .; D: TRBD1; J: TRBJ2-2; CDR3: CASNRDSAPTGELFF; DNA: TGCGCCAGCAACCGGGACAGTGCGCCCACCGGGGAGCTGTTTTTT
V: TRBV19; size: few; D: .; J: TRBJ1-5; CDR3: CASSMQGGNQPQHF; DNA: TGTGCCAGTAGTATGCAAGGGGGCAATCAGCCCCAGCATTTT
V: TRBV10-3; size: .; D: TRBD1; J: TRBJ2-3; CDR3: CAIKGASTDTQYF; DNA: TGTGCCATCAAGGGGGCTAGCACAGATACGCAGTATTTT
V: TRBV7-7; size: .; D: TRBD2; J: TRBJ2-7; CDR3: CASSSGLAGGPYEQYF; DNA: TGTGCTAGCAGCTCAGGACTAGCGGGGGGGCCTTACGAGCAGTACTTC
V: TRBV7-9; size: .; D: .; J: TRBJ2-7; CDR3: CASSLAGSSYEQYF; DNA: TGTGCCAGCAGCTTAGCCGGGAGCTCCTACGAGCAGTACTTC
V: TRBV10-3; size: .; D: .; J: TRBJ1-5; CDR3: CAISAVSFGPQHF; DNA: TGTGCCATCAGTGCGGTGTCCTTCGGGCCCCAGCATTTT
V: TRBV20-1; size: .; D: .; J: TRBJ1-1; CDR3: CSASGGGGNPEAFF; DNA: TGCAGTGCTAGTGGGGGGGGCGGGAACCCTGAAGCTTTCTTT
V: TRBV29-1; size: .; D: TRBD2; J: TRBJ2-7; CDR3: CSVGGGGASEQYF; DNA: TGCAGCGTTGGAGGCGGGGGGGCCTCCGAGCAGTACTTC
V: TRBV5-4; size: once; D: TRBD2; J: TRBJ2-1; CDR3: CASSLVPSGGPAYNEQFF; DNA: TGTGCCAGCAGCTTGGTTCCTAGCGGGGGGCCCGCCTACAATGAGCAGTTCTTC
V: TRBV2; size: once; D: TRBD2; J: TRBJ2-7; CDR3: CASRQNERGGYEQYF; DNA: TGTGCCAGCAGGCAAAACGAGCGGGGGGGATACGAGCAGTACTTC
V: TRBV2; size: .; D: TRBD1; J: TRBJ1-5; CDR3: CASSTDQGVNQPQHF; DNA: TGTGCCAGCAGTACTGATCAGGGGGTAAATCAGCCCCAGCATTTT
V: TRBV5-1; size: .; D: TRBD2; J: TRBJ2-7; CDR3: CASSRQTSGSPYEQYF; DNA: TGCGCCAGCAGCCGCCAAACTAGCGGGAGCCCCTACGAGCAGTACTTC
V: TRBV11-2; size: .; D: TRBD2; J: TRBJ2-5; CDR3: CASSLGSGGVLQETQYF; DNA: TGTGCCAGCAGCTTAGGCAGCGGGGGGGTTCTTCAAGAGACCCAGTACTTC
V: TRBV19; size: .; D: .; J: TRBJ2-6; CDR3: CASSIVGITGNGANVLTF; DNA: TGTGCCAGTAGTATAGTCGGGATTACAGGGAATGGGGCCAACGTCCTGACTTTC
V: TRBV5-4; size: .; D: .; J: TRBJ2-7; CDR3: CASSPGVGSSYEQYF; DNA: TGTGCCAGCAGCCCCGGGGTAGGGAGCTCCTACGAGCAGTACTTC